The T cell receptor (beta chain) described here comes from a study of identical twins. The study, taken as a whole, reports: Conclusions came from cross-sectional statistical analysis, not from following the same donors.

Each CDR3 protein is one row after TCRdb ran MiXCR on the 5' RACE reads. The repertoire holds some 210,000 distinct CDR3 sequences, with more than 15% as singletons. The V end lost 3 bases, the J end lost 0 bases, and 12 bases lay between the germline ends. This CDR3 region has 16 residues. Per germline, CDR1 SGDLS and CDR2 YYNGEE. As for this clonotype: Its antigen is not identified.

Healthy Caucasians alone served as donors. These data also formed part of another study, on T cells expressing NK-cell markers. That paper states: Beta-chain profiling covered CD3+CD56+NKG2C+, CD3+CD56+NKG2C- and CD3+CD56-NKG2C+ sorted subsets.

The TCR sequence derives from a woman between 18 and 29 years old in good health. The gene calls are TRBV9 and TRBJ2-2; D is possibly TRBD1 (5 bases). Sequencing was performed on CD8+ T cells sorted from blood. The CDR3 sequence: CASSERQKTNTGELFF. The CDR3, as DNA: TGTGCCAGCAGCGAACGACAGAAGACGAACACCGGGGAGCTGTTTTTT.